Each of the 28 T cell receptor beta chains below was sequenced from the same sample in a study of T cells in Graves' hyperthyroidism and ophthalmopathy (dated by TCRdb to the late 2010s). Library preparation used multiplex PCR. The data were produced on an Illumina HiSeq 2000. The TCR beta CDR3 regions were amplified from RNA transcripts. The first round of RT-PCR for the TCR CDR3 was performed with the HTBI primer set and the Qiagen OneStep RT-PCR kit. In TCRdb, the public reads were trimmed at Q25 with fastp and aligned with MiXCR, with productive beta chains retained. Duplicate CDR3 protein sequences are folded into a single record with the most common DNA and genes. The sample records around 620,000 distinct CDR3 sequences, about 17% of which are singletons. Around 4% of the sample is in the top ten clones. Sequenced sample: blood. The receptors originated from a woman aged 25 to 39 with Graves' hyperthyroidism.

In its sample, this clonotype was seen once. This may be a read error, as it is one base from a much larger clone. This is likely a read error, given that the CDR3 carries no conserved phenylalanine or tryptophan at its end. CDR3 sequence reads: CSANTVGEYQPQHL. CDR3 bases: TGCAGTGCCAATACGGTTGGGGAGTATCAGCCCCAGCATCTT. The V call is TRBV20-1, the J call TRBJ1-5; D is unclear. The V gene lost 6 bases and the J gene lost 5 bases, with 17 bases spanning the gap. From germline, CDR1 is DFQATT and CDR2 SNEGSKA (reference sequence). This CDR3 region has 14 residues.

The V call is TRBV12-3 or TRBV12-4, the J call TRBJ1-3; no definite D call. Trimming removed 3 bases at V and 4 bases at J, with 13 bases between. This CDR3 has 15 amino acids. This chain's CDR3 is CASSFSKGAGNTIYF. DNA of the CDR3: TGTGCCAGCAGTTTCTCCAAGGGAGCCGGAAACACCATATATTTT.

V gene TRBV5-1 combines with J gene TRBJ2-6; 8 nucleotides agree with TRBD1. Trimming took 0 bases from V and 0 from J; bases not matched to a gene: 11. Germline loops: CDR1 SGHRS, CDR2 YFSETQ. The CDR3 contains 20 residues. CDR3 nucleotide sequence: TGCGCCAGCAGCTTGGCCCGGGGCCAGGGGGCGAACTCTGGGGCCAACGTCCTGACTTTC. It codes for CASSLARGQGANSGANVLTF.

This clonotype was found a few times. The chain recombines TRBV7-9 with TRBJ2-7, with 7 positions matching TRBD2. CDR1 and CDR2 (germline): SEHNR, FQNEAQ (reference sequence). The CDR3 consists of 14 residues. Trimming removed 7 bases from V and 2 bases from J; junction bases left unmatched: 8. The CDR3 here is CASNPLAATYEQYF. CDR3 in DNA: TGTGCCAGCAACCCTCTAGCGGCCACCTACGAGCAGTACTTC.

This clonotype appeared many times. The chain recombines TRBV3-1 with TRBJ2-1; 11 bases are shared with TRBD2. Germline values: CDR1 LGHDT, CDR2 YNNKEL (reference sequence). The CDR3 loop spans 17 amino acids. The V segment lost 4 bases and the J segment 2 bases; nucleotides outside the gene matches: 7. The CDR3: CASSRLAGGEAYNEQFF. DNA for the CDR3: TGTGCCAGCAGCCGGCTAGCGGGAGGTGAGGCCTACAATGAGCAGTTCTTC.

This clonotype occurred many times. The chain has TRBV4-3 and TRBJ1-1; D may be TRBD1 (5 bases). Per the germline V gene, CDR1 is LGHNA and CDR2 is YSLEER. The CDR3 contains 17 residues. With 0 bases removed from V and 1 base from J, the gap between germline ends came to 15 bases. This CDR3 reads CASSQENQRQQNTEAFF. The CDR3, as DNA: TGCGCCAGCAGCCAAGAAAACCAGAGACAGCAGAACACTGAAGCTTTCTTT.

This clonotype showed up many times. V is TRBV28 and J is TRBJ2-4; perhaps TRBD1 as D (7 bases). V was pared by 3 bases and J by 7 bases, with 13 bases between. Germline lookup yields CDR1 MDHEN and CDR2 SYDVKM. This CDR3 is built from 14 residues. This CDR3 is CASSLRRGQNIQYF. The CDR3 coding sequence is TGTGCCAGCAGTTTGCGGAGGGGGCAGAACATTCAGTACTTC.

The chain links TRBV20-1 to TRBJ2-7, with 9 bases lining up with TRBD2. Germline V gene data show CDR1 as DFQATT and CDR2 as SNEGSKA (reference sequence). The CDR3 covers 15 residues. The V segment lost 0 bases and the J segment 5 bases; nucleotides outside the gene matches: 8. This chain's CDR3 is CSARDPREGQDEQYF. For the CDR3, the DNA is TGCAGTGCTAGAGATCCGCGGGAGGGCCAAGACGAGCAGTACTTC.

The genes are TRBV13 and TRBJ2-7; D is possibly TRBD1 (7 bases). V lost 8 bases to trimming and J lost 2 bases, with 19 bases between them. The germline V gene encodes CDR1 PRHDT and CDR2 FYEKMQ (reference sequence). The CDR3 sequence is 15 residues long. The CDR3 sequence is CASSWGDSSTYEQYF. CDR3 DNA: TGTGCCAGCTCTTGGGGGGACAGCAGTACCTACGAGCAGTACTTC.

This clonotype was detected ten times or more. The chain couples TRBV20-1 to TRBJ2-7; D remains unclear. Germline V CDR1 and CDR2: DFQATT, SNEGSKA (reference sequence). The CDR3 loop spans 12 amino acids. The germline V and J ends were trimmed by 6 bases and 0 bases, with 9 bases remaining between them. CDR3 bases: TGCAGTGCGAAGACAAACTCCTACGAGCAGTACTTC. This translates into CSAKTNSYEQYF.

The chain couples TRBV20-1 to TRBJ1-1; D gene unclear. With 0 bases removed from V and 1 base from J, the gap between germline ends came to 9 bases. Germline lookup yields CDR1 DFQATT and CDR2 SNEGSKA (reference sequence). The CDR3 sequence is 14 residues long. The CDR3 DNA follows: TGCAGTGCTAGAGATTTCAAGGGGAACACTGAAGCTTTCTTT. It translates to CSARDFKGNTEAFF.

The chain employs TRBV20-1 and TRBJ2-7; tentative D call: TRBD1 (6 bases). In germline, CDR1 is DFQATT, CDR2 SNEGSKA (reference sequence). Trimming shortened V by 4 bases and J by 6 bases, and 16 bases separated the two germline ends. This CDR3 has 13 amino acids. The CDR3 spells CSAIPVGRGEQYF. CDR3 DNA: TGCAGTGCTATACCGGTAGGCAGGGGCGAGCAGTACTTC.

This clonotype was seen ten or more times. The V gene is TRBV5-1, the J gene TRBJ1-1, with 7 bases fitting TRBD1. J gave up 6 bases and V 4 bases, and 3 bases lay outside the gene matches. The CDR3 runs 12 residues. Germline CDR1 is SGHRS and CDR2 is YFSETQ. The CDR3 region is CASSLQGPEAFF. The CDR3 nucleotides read TGCGCCAGCAGCCTACAGGGGCCTGAAGCTTTCTTT.

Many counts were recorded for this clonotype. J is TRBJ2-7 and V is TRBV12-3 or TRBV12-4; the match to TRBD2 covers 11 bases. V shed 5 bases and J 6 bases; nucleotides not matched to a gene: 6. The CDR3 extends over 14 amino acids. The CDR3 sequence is CASSISGRAAEQYF. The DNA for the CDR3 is TGTGCCAGCAGTATTAGCGGGAGGGCCGCCGAGCAGTACTTC.

The CDR3 region is CSAVRPVSYNEQFF. The CDR3 region has the DNA TGCAGTGCTGTGAGGCCCGTCTCCTACAATGAGCAGTTCTTC. The chain employs TRBV20-1 and TRBJ2-1, with D unresolved. Germline lookup yields CDR1 DFQATT and CDR2 SNEGSKA (reference sequence). Trimming removed 5 bases at V and 0 bases at J, with 11 bases between. This CDR3 has 14 residues.

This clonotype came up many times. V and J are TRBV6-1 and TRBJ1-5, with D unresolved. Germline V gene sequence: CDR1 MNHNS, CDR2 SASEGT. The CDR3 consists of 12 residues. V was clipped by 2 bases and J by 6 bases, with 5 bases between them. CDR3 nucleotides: TGTGCCAGCAGTGAACACGCTCAGCCCCAGCATTTT. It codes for CASSEHAQPQHF.

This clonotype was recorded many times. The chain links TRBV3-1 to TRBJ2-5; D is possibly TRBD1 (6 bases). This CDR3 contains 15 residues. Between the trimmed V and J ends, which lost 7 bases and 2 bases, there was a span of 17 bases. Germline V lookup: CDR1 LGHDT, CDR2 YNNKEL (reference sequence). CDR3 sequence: CASTATGRLQETQYF. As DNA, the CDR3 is TGTGCCAGCACGGCCACAGGGCGACTACAAGAGACCCAGTACTTC.

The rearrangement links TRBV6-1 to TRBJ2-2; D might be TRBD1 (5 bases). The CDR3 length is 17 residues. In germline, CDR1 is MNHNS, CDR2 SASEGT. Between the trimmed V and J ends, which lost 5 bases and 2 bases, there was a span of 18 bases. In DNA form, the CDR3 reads TGTGCCAGCAGTACTCACCGGGTGGGGCTTAACACCGGGGAGCTGTTTTTT. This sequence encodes CASSTHRVGLNTGELFF.

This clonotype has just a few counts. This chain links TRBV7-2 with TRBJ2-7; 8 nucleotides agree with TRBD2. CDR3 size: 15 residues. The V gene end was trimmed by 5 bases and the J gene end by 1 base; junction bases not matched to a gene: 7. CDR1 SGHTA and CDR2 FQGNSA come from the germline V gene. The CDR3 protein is CASSPTLAESYEQYF. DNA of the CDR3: TGTGCCAGCAGCCCGACACTAGCGGAATCCTACGAGCAGTACTTC.

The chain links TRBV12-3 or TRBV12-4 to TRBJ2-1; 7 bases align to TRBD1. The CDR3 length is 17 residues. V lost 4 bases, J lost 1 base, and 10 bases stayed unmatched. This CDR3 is CASSSEAGTASYNEQFF. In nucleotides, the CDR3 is TGTGCCAGCAGTTCAGAAGCCGGGACAGCTTCCTACAATGAGCAGTTCTTC.

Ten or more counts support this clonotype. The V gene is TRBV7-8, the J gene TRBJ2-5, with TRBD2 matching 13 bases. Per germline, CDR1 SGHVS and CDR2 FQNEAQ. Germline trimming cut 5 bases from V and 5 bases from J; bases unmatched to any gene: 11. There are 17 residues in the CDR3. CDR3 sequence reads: CASSLGLAGDSRETQYF. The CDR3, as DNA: TGTGCCAGCAGCCTTGGACTAGCGGGAGACTCGCGGGAGACCCAGTACTTC.

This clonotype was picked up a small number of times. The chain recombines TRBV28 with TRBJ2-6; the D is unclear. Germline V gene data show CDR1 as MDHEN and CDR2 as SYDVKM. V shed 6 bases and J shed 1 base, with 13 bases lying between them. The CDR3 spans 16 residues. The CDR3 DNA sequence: TGTGCCAGCAGCCTCCCTCAGGAGTCTGGGGCCAACGTCCTGACTTTC. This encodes CASSLPQESGANVLTF.

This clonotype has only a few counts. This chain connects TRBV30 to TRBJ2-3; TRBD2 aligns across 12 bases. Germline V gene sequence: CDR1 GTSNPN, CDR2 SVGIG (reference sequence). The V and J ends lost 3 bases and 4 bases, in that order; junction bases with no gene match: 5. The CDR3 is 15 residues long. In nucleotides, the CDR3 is TGTGCCTGGAGGGGCCTAGCGGGAGGGGCAGATACGCAGTATTTT. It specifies CAWRGLAGGADTQYF.

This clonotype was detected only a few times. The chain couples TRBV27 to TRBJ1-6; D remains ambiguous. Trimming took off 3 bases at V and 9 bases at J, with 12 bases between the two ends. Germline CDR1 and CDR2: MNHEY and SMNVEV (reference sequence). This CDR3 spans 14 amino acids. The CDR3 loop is CASSLEKRGSPLHF. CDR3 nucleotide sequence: TGTGCCAGCAGTTTGGAAAAACGGGGTTCACCCCTCCACTTT.

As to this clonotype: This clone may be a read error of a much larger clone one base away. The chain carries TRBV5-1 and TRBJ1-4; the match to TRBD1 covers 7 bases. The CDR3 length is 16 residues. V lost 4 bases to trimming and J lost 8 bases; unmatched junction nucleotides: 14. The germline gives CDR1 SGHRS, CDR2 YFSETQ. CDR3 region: CASSLFQGGLPEKLFF. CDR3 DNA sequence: TGCGCCAGCAGCCTGTTTCAGGGGGGGCTCCCAGAAAAACTGTTTTTT.

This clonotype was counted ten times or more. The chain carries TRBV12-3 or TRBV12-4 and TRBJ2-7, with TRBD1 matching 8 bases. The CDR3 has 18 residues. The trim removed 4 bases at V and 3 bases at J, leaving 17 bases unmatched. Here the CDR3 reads CASSSPGNAQGAGYEQYF. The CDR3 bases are TGTGCCAGCAGTTCCCCAGGGAATGCCCAGGGGGCGGGCTACGAGCAGTACTTC.

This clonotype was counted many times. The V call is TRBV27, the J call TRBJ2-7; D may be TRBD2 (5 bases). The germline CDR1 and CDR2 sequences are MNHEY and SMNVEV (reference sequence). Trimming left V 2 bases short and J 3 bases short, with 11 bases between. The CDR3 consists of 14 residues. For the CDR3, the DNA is TGTGCCAGCAGTTTAGGGAGCCAATACTACGAGCAGTACTTC. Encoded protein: CASSLGSQYYEQYF.

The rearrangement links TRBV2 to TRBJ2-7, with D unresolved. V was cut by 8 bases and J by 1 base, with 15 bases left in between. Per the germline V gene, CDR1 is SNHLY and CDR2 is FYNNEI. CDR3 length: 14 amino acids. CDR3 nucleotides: TGTGCCAGCCGAGCCAGGACGGAATCCTACGAGCAGTACTTC. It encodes CASRARTESYEQYF.